A single TCR beta chain is shown here with its context. Researchers took blood at baseline, on cycle 4 day 1, and on cycle 7 day 1. The data belong to a study of OX40 agonist ivuxolimab in advanced cancers. CDR1 and CDR2 (germline): SGHRS, YFSETQ. The CDR3 runs to 14 residues. Trimming removed 3 bases from V and 2 bases from J, with 11 bases in between. The assay was immunoSEQ multiplex PCR, and TCRdb's table has in-frame clones only and misses some. The sample records under 60,000 clones, roughly nine tenths being singletons. The clonotype originates from an adult with an advanced solid tumor such as melanoma, head and neck, liver or kidney cancer. The genes are TRBV5-1 and TRBJ1-2; possible D gene TRBD1, 5 bases. The sample consisted of CD4+ or CD8+ T cells sorted from blood, taken in a trial of the OX40 agonist ivuxolimab. As DNA, the CDR3 is TGCGCCAGCAGCTGGGCCGGGGGGAACTATGGCTACACCTTC. It specifies CASSWAGGNYGYTF.